What follows are 5 T cell receptor beta chains derived from one specimen sequenced in a study of tumor-infiltrating lymphocytes in primary liver carcinoma. A primer in the constant region served to generate TCR beta cDNA from 500 ng of total RNA. Sequencing libraries for TCR beta derived from three nested multiplex PCR rounds that used slightly modified ARM-PCR. Forward primers for TRBV1-TRBV30 and a C-beta reverse primer served the first two PCR rounds, at about 10 cycles each. TCRdb reprocessed the multiplex PCR reads via MiXCR and lists one record per CDR3 protein. The sample holds approximately 310,000 distinct CDR3 sequences; roughly 60% are singletons and the top ten take roughly 9%. The researchers obtained blood RNA from unsorted whole blood and also extracted germline DNA. Sequences were obtained from peripheral blood. The receptor set was obtained from a man aged 40-50 years with primary liver carcinoma and hepatitis B virus infection.

This clonotype is a singleton in its sample. No conserved phenylalanine or tryptophan is present at the end of the CDR3, so a read error is the likely explanation. This rearrangement joins TRBV11-2 to TRBJ2-7; D ambiguous. This CDR3 is built from 13 residues. In germline, CDR1 is SGHAT, CDR2 FQNNGV. CDR3 residues: CARSPGPTREQYL. The DNA of the CDR3 is TGTGCCCGCAGCCCCGGACCTACACGCGAGCAGTACTTG.

In this sample, this clonotype turned up once. CDR3 bases: TGTGCCTGGAGCGCTTCGGGCGGAGGGCTACAAGAGACCCAGTACTTC. Its translation: CAWSASGGGLQETQYF. The chain couples TRBV30 to TRBJ2-5, with D possibly TRBD2 on 6 matching bases. CDR1 GTSNPN and CDR2 SVGIG come from the germline V gene (reference sequence). V was pared by 3 bases and J by 2 bases, with 19 bases between. The CDR3 covers 16 residues.

There are many counts of this clonotype. The chain links TRBV29-1 to TRBJ1-4, with no clear D. Germline-derived CDR1 and CDR2 are SQVTM and ANQGSEA. CDR3 length: 11 amino acids. V lost 8 bases, J lost 4 bases, and 8 bases lay in between. CDR3 sequence: CSLLFNEKLFF. The DNA of the CDR3 is TGCAGCCTTCTCTTTAATGAAAAACTGTTTTTT.

The chain joins TRBV28 to TRBJ2-1; 7 bases match TRBD1. V was pared by 4 bases and J by 8 bases, with 11 bases of the junction left unmatched. CDR1 and CDR2 (germline): MDHEN, SYDVKM. The CDR3 sequence is 15 residues long. CDR3 protein: CASSSGQVVGHEQFF. In nucleotides, the CDR3 is TGTGCCAGCAGTTCCGGACAGGTGGTAGGACATGAGCAGTTCTTC. Looking up the rest from reference TRBV28 and TRBJ2-1 gives the full variable domain: DVKVTQSSRYLVKRTGEKVFLECVQDMDHENMFWYRQDPGLGLRLIYFSYDVKMKEKGDIPEGYSVSREKKERFSLILESASTNQTSMYLCASSSGQVVGHEQFFGPGTRLTVL.

Worth noting for this clonotype: One end of the junction is discordant with germline, which a read error may explain. V is TRBV7-9 and J is TRBJ2-3, with D unclear. This CDR3 is built from 14 residues. Germline V gives CDR1 SEHNR, CDR2 FQNEAQ (reference sequence). The CDR3 is CASSLATTTYTQYF. DNA for the CDR3: TGTGCCAGCAGCTTAGCAACCACCACATATACGCAGTATTTT.